Listed here is a single T cell receptor (beta chain). Antigen unknown. This record comes from a study of T cell responses to AZD1222 COVID-19 vaccine. Study results and caveats: Repertoire sampling happened only post peak T cell response. Regions 160-218 and 743-854 dominated among vaccine-associated CD4 TCRs spanning spike. Just six AZD1222 recipients were seropositive at baseline.

The V gene's germline CDR1 is SGHDT and CDR2 YYEEEE. The ends were cut back, 0 bases at V and 5 bases at J, with 9 bases in the middle. This CDR3 spans 14 amino acids. Assay used: immunoSEQ multiplex PCR; TCRdb lists only in-frame clones, some missing. Here the sample spans about 120,000 clones, around nine tenths being singletons. V usage is TRBV5-6 and J usage is TRBJ1-5; no definite D call. This material consisted of peripheral blood, taken on day 0 of AZD1222 vaccination. The sequence derives from an adult in good health. The CDR3 here is CASSLGPFDQPQHF. DNA for the CDR3: TGTGCCAGCAGCTTGGGACCTTTCGATCAGCCCCAGCATTTT. The variable domain in full, completed from reference TRBV5-6 and TRBJ1-5, reads DAGVTQSPTHLIKTRGQQVTLRCSPKSGHDTVSWYQQALGQGPQFIFQYYEEEERQRGNFPDRFSGHQFPNYSSELNVNALLLGDSALYLCASSLGPFDQPQHFGDGTRLSIL.